A selection of T cell receptor beta chains follows, all from one sample in a study of blood T cell repertoires in COVID-19. The protocol was immunoSEQ multiplex PCR, while the TCRdb copy is restricted to in-frame clones and leaves out a portion. The table lists around 310,000 clones, roughly 89% of them singletons. Sequenced sample: peripheral blood. The receptors shown here come from a woman aged 35 to 49 with COVID-19, enrolled during active disease. CDR3s include the opening cysteine and the closing phenylalanine or tryptophan. A D gene is named only where the DNA matches it firmly. Not all rows give a size; the values are once, few, many and, for expanded clones, a class.

J: TRBJ2-2
V: TRBV28
size: -
D: -
DNA: TGTGCCAGCAGTTTATTACAGGGAAACACCGGGGAGCTGTTTTTT
CDR3: CASSLLQGNTGELFF

J: TRBJ1-6
V: TRBV10-3
size: once
D: -
DNA: TGTGCCATCAGGGAGCCTAATCCTTATTCACCCCTCCACTTT
CDR3: CAIREPNPYSPLHF

J: TRBJ1-4
V: TRBV5-1
size: few
D: -
DNA: TGCGCCAGCAGCTCACTTGGGGGCGATGAAAAACTGTTTTTT
CDR3: CASSSLGGDEKLFF

J: TRBJ1-1
V: TRBV5-5
size: -
D: -
DNA: TGTGCCAGCAGCCCGGGACACGTGAACACTGAAGCTTTCTTT
CDR3: CASSPGHVNTEAFF

J: TRBJ1-5
V: TRBV7-8
size: once
D: -
DNA: TGTGCCAGCAGCGCCCCCGGGAGGTCGATTAGGAATCAGCCCCAGCATTTT
CDR3: CASSAPGRSIRNQPQHF

J: TRBJ1-2
V: TRBV28
size: -
D: -
DNA: TGTGCCAGCAGTTTTTTGGCCACTATTAATGGCTACACCTTC
CDR3: CASSFLATINGYTF

J: TRBJ1-3
V: TRBV28
size: -
D: -
DNA: TGTGCCAGCAGTTCTCAGGGGCTTGGAAACACCATATATTTT
CDR3: CASSSQGLGNTIYF

J: TRBJ1-6
V: TRBV27
size: -
D: TRBD1
DNA: TGTGCCAGCAGCCTTACGCCGGGACAGATAAATTCACCCCTCCACTTT
CDR3: CASSLTPGQINSPLHF

J: TRBJ2-1
V: TRBV5-1
size: -
D: TRBD2
DNA: TGCGCCAGCAGCCCGCAGGGACTACGCAATGAGCAGTTCTTC
CDR3: CASSPQGLRNEQFF

J: TRBJ1-2
V: TRBV28
size: -
D: TRBD1
DNA: TGTGCCAGCAGTTTGGGACAGGGGGTTTTGAATGGCTACACCTTC
CDR3: CASSLGQGVLNGYTF

J: TRBJ2-7
V: TRBV28
size: -
D: TRBD1
DNA: TGTGCCAGCAGTCCGGACAGGGGATACGAGCAGTACTTC
CDR3: CASSPDRGYEQYF

J: TRBJ2-7
V: TRBV7-2
size: -
D: -
DNA: TGTGCCAGCAGCCCTCTAGCTAGTTTTTACGAGCAGTACTTC
CDR3: CASSPLASFYEQYF

J: TRBJ1-1
V: TRBV3-1/TRBV3-2
size: -
D: -
DNA: TGTGCCAGCAGAGTCTTAGGGGACACTGAAGCTTTCTTT
CDR3: CASRVLGDTEAFF

J: TRBJ1-5
V: TRBV5-6
size: -
D: -
DNA: TGTGCCAGCAGCTTTACGACTACTAGCAATCAGCCCCAGCATTTT
CDR3: CASSFTTTSNQPQHF

J: TRBJ2-7
V: TRBV5-1
size: -
D: -
DNA: TGCGCCAGCAGGCGGGACAGTCAGATTTCCTACGAGCAGTACTTC
CDR3: CASRRDSQISYEQYF

J: TRBJ2-2
V: TRBV6-6
size: -
D: TRBD1
DNA: TGTGCCAGCAGTAATCGACAGGGGACCGGGGAGCTGTTTTTT
CDR3: CASSNRQGTGELFF

J: TRBJ1-2
V: TRBV11-3
size: -
D: TRBD1
DNA: TGTGCCAGCAGCTCGGGACAGGGATATGGCTACACCTTC
CDR3: CASSSGQGYGYTF

J: TRBJ2-1
V: TRBV18
size: once
D: TRBD1
DNA: TGTGCCAGCTCACCACCGGGACAGGACAATGAGCAGTTCTTC
CDR3: CASSPPGQDNEQFF

J: TRBJ1-2
V: TRBV28
size: -
D: -
DNA: TGTGCCAGCTCAAGCCTGGACGCCCCGCCGGGAGGCTACACCTTC
CDR3: CASSSLDAPPGGYTF

J: TRBJ2-7
V: TRBV15
size: -
D: TRBD1
DNA: TGTGCCACCAGCGGAGCCGGGACAGGGGCCTACGAGCAGTACTTC
CDR3: CATSGAGTGAYEQYF

J: TRBJ1-3
V: TRBV7-9
size: once
D: -
DNA: TGTGCCAGCAGCCCCGGGTTCTCTGGAAACACCATATATTTT
CDR3: CASSPGFSGNTIYF

J: TRBJ1-3
V: TRBV6-1
size: -
D: TRBD1
DNA: TGTGCCAGCAGTGACAGCACAGGGGCAGGAAACACCATATATTTT
CDR3: CASSDSTGAGNTIYF

J: TRBJ2-5
V: TRBV25-1
size: -
D: -
DNA: TGTGCCAGCAGATTGGGGGGGCTAGAGACCCAGTACTTC
CDR3: CASRLGGLETQYF

J: TRBJ2-3
V: TRBV7-2
size: -
D: TRBD2
DNA: TGTGCCAGCAGCTCACCTAGAACTAGCGGGAGTATGGCAGATACGCAGTATTTT
CDR3: CASSSPRTSGSMADTQYF

J: TRBJ2-7
V: TRBV9
size: -
D: -
DNA: TGTGCCAGCAGCCCCCCGGTTGGGGGCCACGAGCAGTACTTC
CDR3: CASSPPVGGHEQYF

J: TRBJ1-2
V: TRBV4-3
size: -
D: TRBD1
DNA: TGCGCCAGCAGCAAAGCAGACAGGGGGAATGGCTACACCTTC
CDR3: CASSKADRGNGYTF

J: TRBJ1-2
V: TRBV19
size: -
D: TRBD1
DNA: TGTGCCAGTAGTGCAGGGGGTAATGGCTATGGCTACACCTTC
CDR3: CASSAGGNGYGYTF

J: TRBJ1-6
V: TRBV7-9
size: few
D: TRBD1
DNA: TGTGCCAGCAGCCAAATGACAGGGGATTCACCCCTCCACTTT
CDR3: CASSQMTGDSPLHF

J: TRBJ2-2
V: TRBV14
size: -
D: -
DNA: TGTGCCAGCAGCCAAGTTAGCACCGGGGAGCTGTTTTTT
CDR3: CASSQVSTGELFF

J: TRBJ2-7
V: TRBV27
size: -
D: TRBD1
DNA: TGTGCCAGCAGTTTCGACAGGGGTCTCTACGAGCAGTACTTC
CDR3: CASSFDRGLYEQYF

J: TRBJ1-1
V: TRBV30
size: few
D: TRBD1
DNA: TGTGCCTGCCGGACCGGGACAGGAGGGAGCACTGAAGCTTTCTTT
CDR3: CACRTGTGGSTEAFF

J: TRBJ2-7
V: TRBV10-3
size: -
D: -
DNA: TGTGCCATCAGTGATCTATTTTTGACGGGTGGCTCCTACGAGCAGTACTTC
CDR3: CAISDLFLTGGSYEQYF

J: TRBJ1-1
V: TRBV12-3/TRBV12-4
size: -
D: -
DNA: TGTGCCAGCAGTTTAGAAAGGAGCACTGAAGCTTTCTTT
CDR3: CASSLERSTEAFF

J: TRBJ2-3
V: TRBV5-1
size: once
D: TRBD2
DNA: TGCGCCAGCAGCTTGTTAACGGGAGGAGGCACAGATACGCAGTATTTT
CDR3: CASSLLTGGGTDTQYF

J: TRBJ2-3
V: TRBV28
size: -
D: -
DNA: TGTGCCAGCAGTATAAGCGGAGGAGGCACAGATACGCAGTATTTT
CDR3: CASSISGGGTDTQYF

J: TRBJ2-7
V: TRBV7-2
size: -
D: TRBD1
DNA: TGTGCCAGCAGCAAATCAACCGGGACAGGGTCATACGAGCAGTACTTC
CDR3: CASSKSTGTGSYEQYF

J: TRBJ2-2
V: TRBV7-3
size: -
D: -
DNA: TGTGCCAGCAGCCCCAACCGACAGGGTCCCTCAACGGGGGCCGGGGAGCTGTTTTTT
CDR3: CASSPNRQGPSTGAGELFF

J: TRBJ2-3
V: TRBV27
size: -
D: TRBD2
DNA: TGTGCCAGCAGTTCCCAGCGGGGGAGACTCACAGATACGCAGTATTTT
CDR3: CASSSQRGRLTDTQYF

J: TRBJ2-1
V: TRBV7-9
size: -
D: TRBD2
DNA: TGTGCCAGCAGCTTGCTGACTAGCGGGCGCTACAATGAGCAGTTCTTC
CDR3: CASSLLTSGRYNEQFF

J: TRBJ1-6
V: TRBV7-2
size: -
D: TRBD1
DNA: TGTGCCAGCAGCTACTTGACAGGGGGAAGGTCACCCCTCCACTTT
CDR3: CASSYLTGGRSPLHF

J: TRBJ2-2
V: TRBV5-1
size: -
D: TRBD1
DNA: TGCGCCAGCAGCCGGATCATAGGACAGGGTTCGAACACCGGGGAGCTGTTTTTT
CDR3: CASSRIIGQGSNTGELFF

J: TRBJ1-1
V: TRBV6-5
size: -
D: -
DNA: TGTGCCAGCAGTTACTCGTCACAGATGAACACTGAAGCTTTCTTT
CDR3: CASSYSSQMNTEAFF

J: TRBJ2-7
V: TRBV6-6
size: -
D: TRBD1
DNA: TGTGCCAGCAGTTACTCGGGGACAGGGGTCGAGCAGTACTTC
CDR3: CASSYSGTGVEQYF

J: TRBJ1-2
V: TRBV9
size: -
D: -
DNA: TGTGCCAGCAGCGTCGGGGAGGGAAATCTAAACTATGGCTACACCTTC
CDR3: CASSVGEGNLNYGYTF

J: TRBJ2-1
V: TRBV4-1
size: -
D: TRBD2
DNA: TGCGCCAGCAGATCCCCCGGGACTAGCGCTGACAATGAGCAGTTCTTC
CDR3: CASRSPGTSADNEQFF

J: TRBJ1-3
V: TRBV10-3
size: -
D: TRBD1
DNA: TGTGCCATCAGGGAGGGACAGCTCTCTGGAAACACCATATATTTT
CDR3: CAIREGQLSGNTIYF

J: TRBJ1-2
V: TRBV3-1/TRBV3-2
size: -
D: TRBD1
DNA: TGTGCCAGCACCCCCTTTGGACAGGGAAGCTACACCTTC
CDR3: CASTPFGQGSYTF

J: TRBJ1-1
V: TRBV2
size: -
D: TRBD1
DNA: TGTGCCAGCAGTGGACAGGGGGGGACTGAAGCTTTCTTT
CDR3: CASSGQGGTEAFF

J: TRBJ2-1
V: TRBV10-3
size: -
D: TRBD2
DNA: TGTGCCATCAGCTCATGGGCTAGCGGGGGGGTAGCTGAGCAGTTCTTC
CDR3: CAISSWASGGVAEQFF

J: TRBJ2-7
V: TRBV7-9
size: few
D: -
DNA: TGTGCCAGCAGCTCCGACTCCTTACAGGGAAAGAGCTCCTACGAGCAGTACTTC
CDR3: CASSSDSLQGKSSYEQYF

J: TRBJ2-2
V: TRBV19
size: -
D: -
DNA: TGTGCCAGTGGTATCCGCGGGACCGGGGAGCTGTTTTTT
CDR3: CASGIRGTGELFF

J: TRBJ2-1
V: TRBV30
size: -
D: -
DNA: TGTGCCTGGAGCCCCGGGCTAGCGCACCCAAAGGGGTTCTTC
CDR3: CAWSPGLAHPKGFF